Below, 27 T cell receptor beta chains from the same sample are listed, as sequenced in a study of T-cell memory formation after mild COVID-19. TCRdb reprocessed the 5' RACE reads with MiXCR, giving one entry per CDR3 protein. In the table there are about 260,000 distinct CDR3 sequences, roughly 17% of which are singletons. The sequencing sample was made of PBMCs or a T cell subset sorted from them (not recorded which). The receptors here all came from a young man who had mild COVID-19 (a few samples of this study predate the infection). Cell type and time point are not known.

The J gene is TRBJ1-4, the V gene TRBV25-1; maybe TRBD1 (5 bases). Germline loops: CDR1 MGHDK, CDR2 SYGVNS. V lost 7 bases, J lost 3 bases, and 12 bases lay in between. The CDR3 has 14 residues. The CDR3 is CASNVGGSNEKLFF. The CDR3 DNA is TGTGCCAGCAACGTGGGGGGATCTAATGAAAAACTGTTTTTT.

CDR3 DNA: TGTGCCAGCAGCTTAGATGTGGCCCTCATCCCCAACACTGAAGCTTTCTTT. Translation gives CASSLDVALIPNTEAFF. The chain has TRBV7-9 and TRBJ1-1; D is unresolved. The CDR3 covers 17 residues. Germline loops: CDR1 SEHNR, CDR2 FQNEAQ (reference sequence). V was shortened by 1 base and J by 2 bases, with 17 bases between the two germline ends.

The chain links TRBV25-1 to TRBJ1-4; D gene uncertain. Germline CDR1 reads MGHDK; CDR2 reads SYGVNS. This CDR3 is built from 15 residues. Trimming cost V 2 bases and J 8 bases, with 15 bases left between them. CDR3: CASSEGTVSGEKLFF. CDR3 DNA: TGTGCCAGCAGTGAAGGAACAGTCAGTGGCGAAAAACTGTTTTTT. Together with reference TRBV25-1 and TRBJ1-4, the CDR3 gives the full variable domain: EADIYQTPRYLVIGTGKKITLECSQTMGHDKMYWYQQDPGMELHLIHYSYGVNSTEKGDLSSESTVSRIRTEHFPLTLESARPSHTSQYLCASSEGTVSGEKLFFGSGTQLSVL.

This sequence joins TRBV27 and TRBJ1-1, with D possibly being TRBD1 (6 bases). V was shortened by 8 bases and J by 10 bases, with 23 bases between the two germline ends. This CDR3 region has 14 residues. Germline assignment: CDR1 MNHEY and CDR2 SMNVEV (reference sequence). CDR3 amino acids: CASSQTPGGVRAFF. Here the CDR3 DNA reads TGTGCCAGCTCTCAAACGCCCGGGGGCGTGAGAGCTTTCTTT.

This clonotype was counted only a few times. The chain has TRBV7-3 and TRBJ2-7; 10 bases agree with TRBD1. J gave up 2 bases and V 10 bases, and 11 bases lay outside the gene matches. Per germline, CDR1 SGHTA and CDR2 FQGTGA. This CDR3 has 15 amino acids. CDR3 DNA: TGTGCCACCCTAATCCCGGGGACAGGGGCCTACGAGCAGTACGTC. Its protein product is CATLIPGTGAYEQYV.

Only a few counts were recorded for this clonotype. The chain is built from TRBV3-1 and TRBJ2-3; weak D call: TRBD2 (5 bases). The V gene's germline CDR1 is LGHDT and CDR2 YNNKEL (reference sequence). The CDR3 is made up of 15 amino acids. V was pared by 6 bases and J by 0 bases, with 13 bases between. The CDR3 DNA sequence: TGTGCCAGCAGTCGGCGGCTAGCAAGCACAGATACGCAGTATTTT. It codes for CASSRRLASTDTQYF.

The V call is TRBV10-3, the J call TRBJ2-1, with a tentative D call TRBD1 (5 bases). V lost 0 bases to trimming and J lost 4 bases, with 7 bases between them. The CDR3 totals 14 residues. The germline CDR1 and CDR2 sequences are ENHRY and SYGVKD. This CDR3 is CAISESTDYNEQFF. CDR3 sequence (DNA): TGTGCCATCAGTGAGTCGACAGATTACAATGAGCAGTTCTTC.

In its sample, this clonotype was seen many times. The chain carries TRBV24-1 and TRBJ2-3, with TRBD2 matching over 7 bases. V lost 3 bases to trimming and J lost 4 bases; unmatched junction nucleotides: 9. The CDR3 covers 16 residues. The germline gives CDR1 KGHDR, CDR2 SFDVKD. The CDR3 coding sequence is TGTGCCACCAGTGATCCTGGCCGGGGGGATGCAGATACGCAGTATTTT. Its translation is CATSDPGRGDADTQYF.

The chain joins TRBV20-1 to TRBJ2-1, with 11 bases fitting TRBD2. Per germline, CDR1 DFQATT and CDR2 SNEGSKA (reference sequence). The CDR3 sequence is 14 residues long. The V and J ends lost 8 bases and 10 bases, in that order; junction bases with no gene match: 13. The DNA for the CDR3 is TGCAGTACCCTTAGCGGGGGGGCCAGAAGAGAGCAGTTCTTC. It specifies CSTLSGGARREQFF.

The chain recombines TRBV20-1 with TRBJ2-3; 11 bases line up with TRBD2. V was clipped by 2 bases and J by 1 base; unmatched bases: 14. There are 19 residues in the CDR3. Germline V gene data show CDR1 as DFQATT and CDR2 as SNEGSKA (reference sequence). The CDR3 region is CSARLPLAGGPSGTDTQYF. As DNA, the CDR3 is TGCAGTGCTAGACTACCTCTAGCGGGGGGACCTTCGGGCACAGATACGCAGTATTTT.

This sequence joins TRBV9 and TRBJ1-1, with TRBD1 as a possible D gene (5 bases). Germline assignment: CDR1 SGDLS and CDR2 YYNGEE. This CDR3 contains 14 residues. The V gene lost 4 bases and the J gene lost 3 bases, with 13 bases spanning the gap. The CDR3 reads CASSPPVGHTEAFF. The CDR3 coding sequence is TGTGCCAGCAGCCCCCCGGTGGGGCACACTGAAGCTTTCTTT. The whole variable domain, filled in from reference TRBV9 and TRBJ1-1, reads DSGVTQTPKHLITATGQRVTLRCSPRSGDLSVYWYQQSLDQGLQFLIQYYNGEERAKGNILERFSAQQFPDLHSELNLSSLELGDSALYFCASSPPVGHTEAFFGQGTRLTVV.

V and J are TRBV18 and TRBJ2-1, with 13 bases that match TRBD2. The V gene end was trimmed by 5 bases and the J gene end by 4 bases; junction bases not matched to a gene: 5. This CDR3 comprises 16 residues. Germline CDR1 reads KGHSH; CDR2 reads LQKENI. CDR3 protein: CASSATSGGLYNEQFF. DNA for the CDR3: TGTGCCAGCTCAGCGACTAGCGGGGGGCTATACAATGAGCAGTTCTTC.

The chain carries TRBV12-3 or TRBV12-4 and TRBJ2-7, with 15 bases fitting TRBD2. CDR3 length equals 16 residues. J was trimmed by 5 bases and V by 5 bases; bases with no gene match: 7. CDR3 sequence (DNA): TGTGCCAGCAGTCCAGGACTAGCGGGGGGGCACGACGAGCAGTACTTC. It yields the protein CASSPGLAGGHDEQYF.

This clonotype was seen at least ten times. This chain connects TRBV30 to TRBJ1-1; D unresolved. CDR3 length: 11 amino acids. Looked up from germline, CDR1 is GTSNPN and CDR2 is SVGIG (reference sequence). V was pared by 5 bases and J by 5 bases, with 9 bases between. The CDR3 nucleotides read TGTGCCTGGGGGTCGGAGACTGAAGCTTTCTTT. Translating gives CAWGSETEAFF.

This clonotype was seen a few times. This chain joins TRBV6-5 and TRBJ1-1; a possible D gene is TRBD1 (5 bases). The CDR3 is 14 residues long. V gave up 2 bases and J gave up 0 bases, with 7 bases separating them. Germline V gene data show CDR1 as MNHEY and CDR2 as SVGAGI. CDR3 residues: CASSYQGLNTEAFF. The CDR3 DNA is TGTGCCAGCAGTTACCAGGGCCTGAACACTGAAGCTTTCTTT.

CDR3 DNA sequence: TGCAGTGCTCCGATACTCGGGGCTTACAATGAGCAGTTCTTC. It is translated as CSAPILGAYNEQFF. The genes are TRBV20-1 and TRBJ2-1; D possibly uses TRBD1 or TRBD2 (5 bases each). Germline V gives CDR1 DFQATT, CDR2 SNEGSKA (reference sequence). The length of the CDR3 is 14 residues. V was shortened by 5 bases and J by 4 bases, with 15 bases between the two germline ends.

The table lists this clonotype with a few counts. The rearrangement links TRBV5-8 to TRBJ1-2; D gene ambiguous. Trimming left V 7 bases short and J 2 bases short, with 15 bases between. CDR3 size: 14 residues. From germline, CDR1 is SGHTS and CDR2 YDEGEE. CDR3: CASEPRTANYGYTF. As DNA, the CDR3 is TGTGCCAGCGAACCCCGGACGGCCAACTATGGCTACACCTTC.

V usage is TRBV28 and J usage is TRBJ1-2; the match to TRBD1 covers 7 bases. Germline CDR1 MDHEN, CDR2 SYDVKM. The length of the CDR3 is 12 residues. Losses at the gene ends were 7 bases for V and 8 bases for J; bases not matched to a gene: 7. Here the CDR3 reads CASTQGGVGYTF. CDR3 DNA sequence: TGTGCCAGCACTCAGGGGGGCGTAGGCTACACCTTC.

This chain links TRBV3-1 with TRBJ2-7; D remains unclear. CDR1 is LGHDT and CDR2 is YNNKEL in the germline V gene (reference sequence). This CDR3 has 11 amino acids. Trimming left V 3 bases short and J 5 bases short, with 5 bases between. The DNA for the CDR3 is TGTGCCAGCAGCCATTCAGACGAGCAGTACTTC. This codes for CASSHSDEQYF.

The chain links TRBV9 to TRBJ1-1; the D is unclear. Trimming shortened V by 0 bases and J by 4 bases, and 10 bases separated the two germline ends. The V gene's germline CDR1 is SGDLS and CDR2 YYNGEE. There are 14 residues in the CDR3. The CDR3 DNA reads as TGTGCCAGCAGCGTAGAATCGGGTGGCACTGAAGCTTTCTTT. It specifies CASSVESGGTEAFF.

The CDR3 sequence: CASGRGQGPGELFF. CDR3 DNA: TGTGCCAGCGGGCGGGGACAGGGGCCCGGGGAGCTGTTTTTT. The V gene is TRBV5-5, the J gene TRBJ2-2; TRBD1 aligns across 10 bases. Germline trimming cut 7 bases from V and 6 bases from J; bases unmatched to any gene: 6. Germline values: CDR1 SGHKS, CDR2 YYEKEE (reference sequence). This CDR3 has 14 amino acids.

A few counts support this clonotype. The chain couples TRBV4-1 to TRBJ2-7; a possible D gene is TRBD1 (6 bases). The CDR3 has 13 amino acids. In germline, CDR1 is MGHRA, CDR2 YSYEKL. Trimming shortened V by 3 bases and J by 3 bases, and 9 bases separated the two germline ends. The CDR3 DNA reads as TGCGCCAGCAGCCACCGGACAGACTACGAGCAGTACTTC. It codes for CASSHRTDYEQYF.

This clonotype came up a few times. CDR3 sequence (DNA): TGCGCCAGCAGCCAATATCGACAGGGGCTAGGAGAGACCCAGTACTTC. Translation gives CASSQYRQGLGETQYF. This rearrangement joins TRBV4-3 to TRBJ2-5; 8 positions agree with TRBD1. This CDR3 contains 16 residues. The V gene's germline CDR1 is LGHNA and CDR2 YSLEER. After removal of 2 bases from V and 4 bases from J, the junction contained 9 bases not matched to a gene.

This clonotype has just a few counts. The chain recombines TRBV6-4 with TRBJ2-1; 7 nucleotides line up with TRBD1. This CDR3 has 15 amino acids. With V trimmed by 2 bases and J by 4 bases, 5 bases remained unmatched. Germline-derived CDR1 and CDR2 are MRHNA and SNTAGT. In nucleotides, the CDR3 is TGTGCCAGCAGTGACCGGGACAGTTCTTACAATGAGCAGTTCTTC. Translation: CASSDRDSSYNEQFF.

The sample holds a few counts of this clonotype. This chain joins TRBV5-6 and TRBJ1-5; D may be TRBD1 (6 bases). The CDR3 runs to 14 residues. Germline assignment: CDR1 SGHDT and CDR2 YYEEEE. V gave up 4 bases and J gave up 2 bases, with 10 bases separating them. The CDR3 nucleotides are TGTGCCAGCAGCGGGGCAGGGGGCAATCAGCCCCAGCATTTT. Translated, it gives CASSGAGGNQPQHF.

This clonotype was seen a few times. The V and J genes are TRBV7-9 and TRBJ2-1; 8 bases line up with TRBD1. In germline, CDR1 is SEHNR, CDR2 FQNEAQ (reference sequence). This CDR3 is built from 15 residues. Losses at the gene ends were 3 bases for V and 7 bases for J; bases not matched to a gene: 8. The CDR3 DNA reads as TGTGCCAGCAGCTTCGAGACAGGGGTCTGGAATGAGCAGTTCTTC. This codes for CASSFETGVWNEQFF.

The J gene is TRBJ1-2, the V gene TRBV29-1; no clear D. V was clipped by 5 bases and J by 1 base, with 8 bases between them. The CDR3 extends over 12 amino acids. The germline CDR1 and CDR2 sequences are SQVTM and ANQGSEA. This chain's CDR3 is CSVSADNYGYTF. CDR3 nucleotides: TGCAGCGTTTCCGCGGATAACTATGGCTACACCTTC.